Sequencing of this T cell receptor beta chain was carried out in a study of blood T cell repertoires in COVID-19 (dated by TCRdb to the early 2020s). For the study in its entirety: Samples from collaborators originated in the United States, Italy and Spain and spanned both the acute and convalescent phases of COVID-19. Sample metadata almost always included a de-identified subject ID, COVID-19 status, age in years and sex. The samples were drawn from two sources: the first 160 participants of the ongoing ImmuneRACE study, and 1,254 subjects contributed by 6 global collaborators. Where HLA class I and class II types were available, the types were taken from metadata supplied by the sample provider, not from assay-based typing. The material from the prospective study consisted of cDNA or gDNA derived from T cells, B-cell-depleted T cells, or PBMCs. The repertoires were released in a freely available public database meant as a resource for research on the immune response to SARS-CoV-2. Subjects who had been exposed to COVID-19, were actively infected with it, or had recovered from it provided the deeply sampled blood TCRbeta repertoires that made up the dataset.

TCRbeta CDR3 regions were amplified from genomic DNA using the immunoSEQ Assay, a bias-controlled multiplex PCR. Turning to the authors' computational methods: The number of nucleated cells in each sample was estimated by amplification of reference gene primers within the assay. Sequence reads were collapsed and filtered to measure the absolute abundance of every unique TCRbeta CDR3 rearrangement. For each sample, productive Simpson clonality was calculated as the square root of Simpson's diversity index across productive rearrangements. TCRdb stores this immuneACCESS table with in-frame sequences only. Part of the clones is absent; in the studies checked, under half of the shortfall reflects unresolved V genes, and no reason is known for the rest. V and J calls and clone size are as listed in that table; D and trimming were resolved from the DNA. The sample data list 110,000 or so clones, and about 88% of these were observed just once. In total, the top ten clones hold under 9% of the sample.

Study-wide conclusions, independent of this receptor: The amount of clinical and demographic metadata varied by source and participant and was provided uncurated.

V has 3 bases trimmed and J has 4 bases trimmed; junction bases matching no gene number 6. The CDR3 runs 14 amino acids, cysteine and phenylalanine included. Of the read, only the CDR3 DNA is kept; its 42 bases are in frame from base 1. CDR1 and CDR2 are drawn from the germline V gene: SGHRS, YFSETQ. Comments on this clone: What this receptor recognizes is not known. Qualities for individual bases were not recorded, and no much larger clone is one base off.

Another Seattle source contributed samples from volunteer blood donors who had recovered from COVID-19. The collaborating institutions used their own protocols to collect whole blood in K2EDTA tubes. For TCRbeta analysis, collaborator samples were shipped as frozen whole blood, as isolated PBMCs, or as DNA extracted from either sample type. The sequence joins TRBV5-1 to TRBJ2-7, with 8 bases aligning to TRBD1. The clonotype comes from a woman aged 70-85 years who had recovered from COVID-19. Sequencing was carried out using peripheral blood. CDR3 region: CASSSGTGGYEQYF. The DNA sequence is TGCGCCAGCAGCTCGGGGACAGGCGGATACGAGCAGTACTTC.